The entry that follows covers one T cell receptor (beta chain) sequence. Its antigen is undetermined. This sample stems from a study of Ad26.COV2.S vaccination and SARS-CoV-2 variants. Across the whole study: Into the muscle, Ad26.COV2.S was dosed once or twice, 56 days apart.

Treatment indicated: roughly 20 received Ad26.COV2.S at low or high dose, single or two shots; roughly 5 received placebo; per-sample allocation not given. Day 63 following the first vaccine or placebo injection was when the samples were taken. An adult of 18-55 years in Boston served as donor. Study-wide points: Vaccine recipients had higher spike-specific TCR breadth than placebo recipients.

Sequencing used immunoSEQ multiplex PCR; TCRdb keeps in-frame clones, though not all of them. The table lists roughly 460,000 clones, 80% to 90% of them singletons. The CDR3 consists of 15 residues. The sequence came from a person aged 18 to 59 who received the Ad26.COV2.S COVID-19 vaccine or a placebo. The J gene is TRBJ1-3, the V gene TRBV21-1. TRBV21-1 represents a pseudogene. The material was peripheral blood, obtained in a trial of Ad26.COV2.S vaccine versus placebo. The CDR3 sequence: CASSKEEGWGNTIYF. The CDR3 DNA reads as TGTGCCAGCAGCAAAGAGGAGGGCTGGGGAAACACCATATATTTT.